This TCR beta chain was documented in a study of blood T cell repertoires in COVID-19. Across the study: Material from acute and convalescent COVID-19 was sourced from the United States, Italy and Spain. In each case, the material was cDNA or gDNA derived from T cells, B-cell-depleted T cells, or PBMCs.

In the original processing: Estimation of nucleated cell counts relied on the amplification of reference gene primers. The data were produced by immunoSEQ multiplex PCR, yet TCRdb's version contains in-frame clones alone and is incomplete. The V and J calls and clone size come from that table; D and trimming were worked out from the DNA. The table shows a few hundred thousand clones, with 80% to 90% occurring only once. The sequence derives from a man between 25 and 39 years old with acute or convalescent COVID-19. Sample: peripheral blood.

The CDR3 region has the DNA TGTGCCAGCAGCCCCGAGACAGGGGCGGTCTATGGCTACACCTTC. As protein: CASSPETGAVYGYTF. The rearrangement links TRBV9 to TRBJ1-2; 8 bases line up with TRBD1. Germline CDR1 SGDLS, CDR2 YYNGEE. V dropped 4 bases and J dropped 4; count of bases not matched to a gene: 9. The CDR3 is 15 amino acids.